This paragraph covers one T cell receptor (beta chain) sequence. This sample is part of a study of cytomegalovirus exposure and HLA in healthy donors. The CDR3 runs 15 residues. The junction had 11 bases not matched to a gene; V was cut back by 1 base and J by 10 bases. CDR1 is GTSNPN and CDR2 is SVGIG in the germline V gene (reference sequence). Clones were sequenced by immunoSEQ multiplex PCR, and TCRdb holds only the in-frame ones, with some missing. This sample has about 73,000 clones, with 85% to 95% found just once. The sequence came from a man between 18 and 29 years old in good health and CMV-seronegative. This chain uses TRBV30 with TRBJ1-1; TRBD1 matches at 11 bases. The sequencing sample was made of PBMCs. CDR3 nucleotides: TGTGCCTGGAGTGGTTTTGTCGGACAGGGGGCGGGAGCTTTCTTT. Amino acids: CAWSGFVGQGAGAFF. Looking up the rest from reference TRBV30 and TRBJ1-1 gives the full variable domain: SQTIHQWPATLVQPVGSPLSLECTVEGTSNPNLYWYRQAAGRGLQLLFYSVGIGQISSEVPQNLSASRPQDRQFILSSKKLLLSDSGFYLCAWSGFVGQGAGAFFGQGTRLTVV.